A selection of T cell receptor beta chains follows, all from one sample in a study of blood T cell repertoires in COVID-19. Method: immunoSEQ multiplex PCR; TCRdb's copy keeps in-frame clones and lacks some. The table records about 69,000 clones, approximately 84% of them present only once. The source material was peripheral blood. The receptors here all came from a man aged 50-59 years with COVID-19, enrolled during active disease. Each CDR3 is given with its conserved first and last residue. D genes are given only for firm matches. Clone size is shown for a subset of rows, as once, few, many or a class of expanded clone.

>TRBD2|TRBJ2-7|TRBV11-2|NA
TGTGCCAGCAGCTGGGGACTATCCTACGAGCAGTACTTC
CASSWGLSYEQYF
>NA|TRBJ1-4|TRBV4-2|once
TGTGCCAGCAGCCAAGTTGCCAGGGGAGTTGCAACTAATGAAAAACTGTTTTTT
CASSQVARGVATNEKLFF
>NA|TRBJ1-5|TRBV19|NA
TGTGCCAGTAATGGGCAGCAGGGTAATCAGCCCCAGCATTTT
CASNGQQGNQPQHF
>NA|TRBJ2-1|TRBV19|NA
TGTGCCAGTAGTGTGACGGGTACGTATGAGCAGTTCTTC
CASSVTGTYEQFF
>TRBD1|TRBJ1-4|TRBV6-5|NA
TGTGCCAGCACCACGACAGGGAACGATGAAAAACTGTTTTTT
CASTTTGNDEKLFF
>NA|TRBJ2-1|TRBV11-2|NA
TGTGCCAGCAGCTTAGATTTCGACAACCGGTTCTTC
CASSLDFDNRFF
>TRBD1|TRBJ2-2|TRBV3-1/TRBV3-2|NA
TGTGCCAGCAGCCAACAGGGGGCGCCCAACACCGGGGAGCTGTTTTTT
CASSQQGAPNTGELFF
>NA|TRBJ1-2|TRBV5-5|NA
TGTGCCAGCAGCTTATCCCAGTTATATGGCTACACCTTC
CASSLSQLYGYTF
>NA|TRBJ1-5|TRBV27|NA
TGTGCCAGCAGTTTCGACGGGGGTTCTAGCAATCAGCCCCAGCATTTT
CASSFDGGSSNQPQHF
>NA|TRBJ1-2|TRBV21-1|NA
TGTGCCAGCAGCAGCATAGGAGCAGCTAGTTCCTGGAGGTACTACTATGGCTACACCTTC
CASSSIGAASSWRYYYGYTF